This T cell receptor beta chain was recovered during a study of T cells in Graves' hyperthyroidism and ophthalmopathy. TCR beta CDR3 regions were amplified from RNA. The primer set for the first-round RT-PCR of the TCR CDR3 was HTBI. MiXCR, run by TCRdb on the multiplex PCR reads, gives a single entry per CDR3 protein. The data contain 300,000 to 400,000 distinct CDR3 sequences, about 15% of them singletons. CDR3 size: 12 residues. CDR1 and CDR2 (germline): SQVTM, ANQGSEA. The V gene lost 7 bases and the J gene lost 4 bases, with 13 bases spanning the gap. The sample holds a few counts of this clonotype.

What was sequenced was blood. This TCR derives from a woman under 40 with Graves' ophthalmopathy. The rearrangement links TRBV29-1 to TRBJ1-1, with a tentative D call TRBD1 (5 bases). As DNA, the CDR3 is TGCAGCGCCCACTGGGGGTTCACTGAAGCTTTCTTT. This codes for CSAHWGFTEAFF.